Reported below is one TCR beta chain. Its antigen is still unknown. The source of the sample is a study of cytomegalovirus exposure and HLA in healthy donors. Trimming removed 1 base at V and 5 bases at J, with 12 bases between. CDR1 SGHTA and CDR2 FQGNSA come from the germline V gene. CDR3 size: 14 residues. Findings of the study overall: Reportedly, cytomegalovirus status was diagnosed with high sensitivity and specificity.

Repertoires were generated with immunoSEQ multiplex PCR, while TCRdb's copy carries only in-frame clones and drops some. Among nearly 110,000 clones listed, roughly 90% were seen once. Sequencing was performed on PBMCs. The clonotype comes from a woman between 18 and 29 years old in good health and CMV-seropositive. The V gene is TRBV7-2, the J gene TRBJ2-7; perhaps TRBD1 as D (6 bases). The CDR3 is CASSLGITGNEQYF. As DNA, the CDR3 is TGTGCCAGCAGCTTAGGGATTACAGGGAACGAGCAGTACTTC.